The clone carrying this T cell receptor beta chain occurred a few times. Its specificity is unknown. The data derive from a study of cytomegalovirus exposure and HLA in healthy donors. For the study at large: T cells numbering about 179 million yielded more than 100 million unique TCR beta sequences in an earlier analysis.

Germline V gives CDR1 MNHEY, CDR2 SMNVEV (reference sequence). V gave up 3 bases and J gave up 5 bases; unmatched junction bases: 5. The CDR3 consists of 14 residues. Study observations and caveats: Analysis was carried out at a later point, and it linked a missense DCLRE1C variant to TCR beta V- and J-gene trimming. Specificity for CMV antigens was confirmed in vitro for a few of the CMV-associated chains.

Amplification used 60 Vbeta primers and 13 Jbeta primers. Generated by immunoSEQ multiplex PCR, the TCRdb table keeps only in-frame clones and is missing some. The data show over 150,000 clones, 84% seen once. This TCR derives from a young man in good health and CMV-seronegative. Input material: PBMCs. The chain has TRBV27 and TRBJ1-2; 8 bases map to TRBD1. The CDR3 spells CASSFGRGQYGYTF. The CDR3 DNA sequence: TGTGCCAGCAGTTTCGGCAGGGGGCAATATGGCTACACCTTC.